This entry lists 21 T cell receptor beta chains sequenced from one sample in a study of T cell repertoires in cytomegalovirus infection. TCRdb independently ran MiXCR on the reads; one entry per CDR3 protein. The data contain fewer than 900,000 distinct CDR3 sequences, roughly 29% of them seen just once; the ten biggest clones take up around 13%. Antigens of these TCRs are unknown. The sample was cultured CD8+ T cells from PBMCs, taken from culture after CMV antigen stimulation. Receptor source: a human donor in good health (CMV status not recorded). Some clones in this sample may be carry-over from other donors' samples.

The chain carries TRBV6-1 and TRBJ2-3; D assignment may be TRBD1 or TRBD2 (7 bases each). V lost 3 bases to trimming and J lost 1 base, with 17 bases between them. The CDR3 loop spans 17 amino acids. Germline values: CDR1 MNHNS, CDR2 SASEGT. DNA for the CDR3: TGTGCCAGCAGTGAGGCAGGGGGGGTGTTTGGCACAGATACGCAGTATTTT. Encoded protein: CASSEAGGVFGTDTQYF.

This clonotype was recorded many times. The chain carries TRBV2 and TRBJ2-7; D gene uncertain. This CDR3 comprises 13 residues. Germline loops: CDR1 SNHLY, CDR2 FYNNEI. Trimming cost V 3 bases and J 2 bases, with 8 bases left between them. CDR3 region: CASSEGRTYEQYF. CDR3 nucleotides: TGTGCCAGCAGTGAGGGTCGAACCTACGAGCAGTACTTC.

There are many counts of this clonotype. This chain joins TRBV7-2 and TRBJ1-3; unclear D gene. CDR3 length equals 14 residues. V was shortened by 5 bases and J by 1 base, with 9 bases between the two germline ends. Per the germline V gene, CDR1 is SGHTA and CDR2 is FQGNSA. The CDR3 spells CASSQLGSGNTIYF. Here the CDR3 DNA reads TGTGCCAGCAGCCAACTAGGTTCTGGAAACACCATATATTTT.

The chain uses TRBV11-3 and TRBJ2-1, with 12 bases aligning to TRBD2. V dropped 5 bases and J dropped 4; count of bases not matched to a gene: 15. CDR1 is SGHNT, CDR2 YENEEA, per germline. CDR3 size: 19 residues. CDR3 sequence: CASSHSLLAGGRNYNEQFF. DNA of the CDR3: TGTGCCAGCAGCCATTCCCTACTAGCGGGGGGCCGAAATTACAATGAGCAGTTCTTC.

V gene TRBV5-3 combines with J gene TRBJ2-5, with D tentatively TRBD2 (7 bases). TRBV5-3 is identified as an open reading frame with a role that is uncertain. This CDR3 is 17 amino acids long. V was cut by 8 bases and J by 0 bases, with 23 bases left in between. The CDR3 protein is CASSPPAGAPYQETQYF. CDR3 in DNA: TGTGCCAGCAGCCCGCCGGCGGGGGCCCCGTACCAAGAGACCCAGTACTTC.

In this sample, this clonotype turned up a few times. V and J are TRBV11-2 and TRBJ2-1, with TRBD2 as a possible D gene (5 bases). The CDR3 spans 17 residues. Per germline, CDR1 SGHAT and CDR2 FQNNGV. With 3 bases removed from V and 2 bases from J, the gap between germline ends came to 17 bases. The CDR3 sequence is CASSLDGLTPPYNEQFF. The CDR3 nucleotides are TGTGCCAGCAGCTTGGACGGACTTACACCTCCCTACAATGAGCAGTTCTTC.

This clonotype has just a few counts. The V call is TRBV7-9, the J call TRBJ1-2; D unclear. Trimming took off 5 bases at V and 4 bases at J, with 14 bases between the two ends. CDR1 and CDR2 from the germline V gene are SEHNR and FQNEAQ (reference sequence). This CDR3 spans 14 amino acids. CDR3: CASSPPDGRYGYTF. The CDR3, as DNA: TGTGCCAGCAGCCCCCCGGACGGCCGCTATGGCTACACCTTC.

This clonotype came up a few times. The chain has TRBV3-1 and TRBJ2-7; TRBD1 aligns across 10 bases. This CDR3 contains 14 residues. Losses at the gene ends were 4 bases for V and 5 bases for J; bases not matched to a gene: 5. Germline V gene sequence: CDR1 LGHDT, CDR2 YNNKEL (reference sequence). The CDR3 DNA reads TGTGCCAGCAGCCTCGGGACAGGGGTGGACGAGCAGTACTTC. Protein sequence: CASSLGTGVDEQYF.

The chain has TRBV12-3 or TRBV12-4 and TRBJ2-5, with 11 bases identical to TRBD2. The CDR3 loop spans 14 amino acids. Unmatched junction bases numbered 3, after V lost 5 bases and J lost 4 bases. The CDR3 DNA follows: TGTGCCAGCAGTCGACTAGCGGGGACAGAGACCCAGTACTTC. Its translation: CASSRLAGTETQYF.

This chain connects TRBV4-1 to TRBJ2-3; D gene ambiguous. With 0 bases removed from V and 8 bases from J, the gap between germline ends came to 6 bases. This CDR3 spans 12 amino acids. Germline V gives CDR1 MGHRA, CDR2 YSYEKL. CDR3 coding DNA: TGCGCCAGCAGCCAAGAACAAACTACGCAGTATTTT. Translated: CASSQEQTTQYF.

This clonotype occurred once. The V and J genes are TRBV20-1 and TRBJ1-2; unclear D gene. Germline loops: CDR1 DFQATT, CDR2 SNEGSKA (reference sequence). Trimming removed 1 base at V and 8 bases at J, with 17 bases between. The CDR3 has 14 amino acids. For the CDR3, the DNA is TGCAGTGCTAGAGGCCTGTCGATACAGCGCGGCTACACCTTC. This gives the protein CSARGLSIQRGYTF.

This sequence joins TRBV6-2 or TRBV6-3 and TRBJ2-3, with 8 nucleotides matching TRBD2. In germline, CDR1 is MNHEY, CDR2 SVGEGT. This CDR3 region has 15 residues. The ends lost 7 bases at V and 3 bases at J; junction bases unmatched: 9. The chain's CDR3 is CASTHTGGRTDTQYF. CDR3 in DNA: TGTGCCAGCACCCATACGGGGGGGCGGACAGATACGCAGTATTTT.

To note about this clonotype: A much larger clone lies one base from this, so it may be a read error. The CDR3 loop reads CASSFLGARDTQYF. The CDR3 nucleotides are TGTGCCAGCAGCTTCCTGGGGGCCCGAGATACGCAGTATTTT. This rearrangement joins TRBV7-2 to TRBJ2-3; maybe TRBD1 (6 bases). In germline, CDR1 is SGHTA, CDR2 FQGNSA. This CDR3 is built from 14 residues. Trimming took off 3 bases at V and 5 bases at J, with 12 bases between the two ends.

The V and J genes are TRBV7-9 and TRBJ2-1; TRBD1 is a possible D gene (8 bases). Germline loops: CDR1 SEHNR, CDR2 FQNEAQ (reference sequence). This CDR3 spans 17 amino acids. Trimming took off 8 bases at V and 0 bases at J, with 20 bases between the two ends. CDR3 nucleotide sequence: TGTGCCAGCTACGGACGACAGGGGACTATCTCCTACAATGAGCAGTTCTTC. It specifies CASYGRQGTISYNEQFF.

This clonotype was seen at least ten times. This chain connects TRBV7-9 to TRBJ1-5, with D perhaps matching TRBD1 (6 bases). Germline loops: CDR1 SEHNR, CDR2 FQNEAQ (reference sequence). Trimming stripped 5 bases from V and 12 bases from J, with 14 bases between. CDR3 size: 12 residues. The CDR3 bases are TGTGCCAGCAGCGCAGGGGAGGGAATCCAGCATTTT. It yields the protein CASSAGEGIQHF. Together with reference TRBV7-9 and TRBJ1-5, the CDR3 gives the full variable domain: DTGVSQNPRHKITKRGQNVTFRCDPISEHNRLYWYRQTLGQGPEFLTYFQNEAQLEKSRLLSDRFSAERPKGSFSTLEIQRTEQGDSAMYLCASSAGEGIQHFGDGTRLSIL.

The chain combines TRBV7-9 with TRBJ2-3; 7 bases agree with TRBD1. The V gene's germline CDR1 is SEHNR and CDR2 FQNEAQ (reference sequence). This CDR3 has 21 residues. With V trimmed by 5 bases and J by 0 bases, 23 bases remained unmatched. For the CDR3, the DNA is TGTGCCAGCAGCAACAGGGGCCCCGACAGACTAAACTTTGACAGCACAGATACGCAGTATTTT. This sequence encodes CASSNRGPDRLNFDSTDTQYF.

This chain uses TRBV6-1 with TRBJ2-4; 11 positions agree with TRBD1. The CDR3 consists of 15 residues. V trimming: 6 bases; J trimming: 0 bases; junction bases outside the gene matches: 1. Germline V lookup: CDR1 MNHNS, CDR2 SASEGT. The CDR3 nucleotides read TGTGCCAGCAGGGACAGGGGGCTAGCCAAAAACATTCAGTACTTC. This encodes CASRDRGLAKNIQYF.

In nucleotides, the CDR3 is TGTGCCAGCAACTCGATTCGGGAGGGGGCAGGTGAAAAACTGTTTTTT. Translated: CASNSIREGAGEKLFF. This chain links TRBV5-6 with TRBJ1-4; 7 nucleotides align to TRBD1. The CDR3 length is 16 residues. V was pared by 6 bases and J by 7 bases, with 15 bases of the junction left unmatched. Germline V CDR1 and CDR2: SGHDT, YYEEEE. Filled out from reference TRBV5-6 and TRBJ1-4, the complete variable domain reads DAGVTQSPTHLIKTRGQQVTLRCSPKSGHDTVSWYQQALGQGPQFIFQYYEEEERQRGNFPDRFSGHQFPNYSSELNVNALLLGDSALYLCASNSIREGAGEKLFFGSGTQLSVL.

The chain uses TRBV12-3 or TRBV12-4 and TRBJ2-2; no reliable D call. CDR3 length equals 16 residues. With 2 bases removed from V and 6 bases from J, the gap between germline ends came to 16 bases. In DNA, the CDR3 is TGTGCCAGCAGTTTACGGGCGGTTCTGATCGCCGGGGAGCTGTTTTTT. It yields the protein CASSLRAVLIAGELFF.

This clonotype was seen only a few times. This rearrangement joins TRBV29-1 to TRBJ1-2; possible D gene TRBD1, 5 bases. The CDR3 contains 15 residues. Trimming pared 0 bases from V and 5 bases from J, leaving 16 bases between. Germline-derived CDR1 and CDR2 are SQVTM and ANQGSEA. The CDR3 bases are TGCAGCGTTGAAGATCGAGTCAGGGAAGGTTATGGCTACACCTTC. Translation gives CSVEDRVREGYGYTF.

This clonotype has just a few counts. The chain employs TRBV12-3 or TRBV12-4 and TRBJ1-3, with D hard to call. The CDR3 extends over 14 amino acids. The V gene lost 4 bases and the J gene lost 2 bases, with 9 bases spanning the gap. In DNA, the CDR3 is TGTGCCAGCAGTTACGGGAGTGCTGGAAACACCATATATTTT. This encodes CASSYGSAGNTIYF.